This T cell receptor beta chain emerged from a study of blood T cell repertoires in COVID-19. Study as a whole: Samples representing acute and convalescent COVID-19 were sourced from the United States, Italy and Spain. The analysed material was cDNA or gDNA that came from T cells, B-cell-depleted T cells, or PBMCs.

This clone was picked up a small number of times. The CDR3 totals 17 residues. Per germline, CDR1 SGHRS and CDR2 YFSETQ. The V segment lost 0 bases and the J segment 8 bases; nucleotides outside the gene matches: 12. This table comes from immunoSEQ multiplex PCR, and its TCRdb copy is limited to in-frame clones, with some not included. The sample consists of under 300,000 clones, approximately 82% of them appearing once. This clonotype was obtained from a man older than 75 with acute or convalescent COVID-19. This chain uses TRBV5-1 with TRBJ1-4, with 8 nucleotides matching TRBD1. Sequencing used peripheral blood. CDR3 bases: TGCGCCAGCAGCTTGGGGGACAGGCAAATCAGCGTGGAAAAACTGTTTTTT. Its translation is CASSLGDRQISVEKLFF.